Listed here are 14 T cell receptor beta chains from one sample, sequenced in a study of cytomegalovirus exposure and HLA in healthy donors. Primers for the PCR totalled 60 Vbeta and 13 Jbeta. TCRdb keeps only in-frame clones here, not all; method: immunoSEQ multiplex PCR. The repertoire holds some 77,000 clones, with 70% to 85% as singletons. Sequencing input: PBMCs. The receptors originated from a man aged 30 to 45 in good health and CMV-seronegative.

The V call is TRBV7-9, the J call TRBJ1-2, with a possible D match to TRBD1 (5 bases). The CDR3 is 15 amino acids. Germline V CDR1 and CDR2: SEHNR, FQNEAQ (reference sequence). V was clipped by 5 bases and J by 6 bases, with 19 bases between them. The DNA for the CDR3 is TGTGCCAGCAGCCTGACATCCAGGGCAATCAATGGCTACACCTTC. Its protein product is CASSLTSRAINGYTF.

The chain carries TRBV7-6 and TRBJ1-2; maybe TRBD1 (6 bases). The CDR3 has 15 amino acids. Germline CDR1 SGHVS, CDR2 FNYEAQ. V lost 5 bases and J 4 bases, leaving 17 bases between the germline ends. The CDR3 region is CASSGDISLVYGYTF. CDR3 nucleotide sequence: TGTGCCAGCAGCGGGGACATCTCTCTTGTCTATGGCTACACCTTC.

The rearrangement uses TRBV4-3 and TRBJ1-2, with D perhaps matching TRBD1 (5 bases). This CDR3 comprises 17 residues. Trimming shortened V by 0 bases and J by 2 bases, and 16 bases separated the two germline ends. Germline V gene data show CDR1 as LGHNA and CDR2 as YSLEER. The CDR3 loop reads CASSQEDRTGHNYGYTF. For the CDR3, the DNA is TGCGCCAGCAGCCAAGAGGATAGGACCGGACACAACTATGGCTACACCTTC.

This sequence joins TRBV30 and TRBJ1-2; D uncertain. The CDR3 contains 12 residues. Germline V lookup: CDR1 GTSNPN, CDR2 SVGIG (reference sequence). V was shortened by 0 bases and J by 8 bases, with 10 bases between the two germline ends. CDR3 in amino acids: CAWSVSPLGYTF. In nucleotides, the CDR3 is TGTGCCTGGAGTGTATCCCCTCTGGGCTACACCTTC.

This clone was counted a few times. V is TRBV4-1 and J is TRBJ2-2; 10 bases match TRBD2. CDR3 size: 15 residues. Trimming cost V 6 bases and J 5 bases; bases outside gene matches: 6. From germline, CDR1 is MGHRA and CDR2 YSYEKL. For the CDR3, the DNA is TGCGCCAGCAGTTTAGCGGGGGGTAGAACCGGGGAGCTGTTTTTT. Encoded protein: CASSLAGGRTGELFF.

This clone was counted between two and nine times. The chain links TRBV28 to TRBJ2-3, with D possibly being TRBD2 (5 bases). The CDR3 contains 15 residues. The germline CDR1 and CDR2 sequences are MDHEN and SYDVKM. With 7 bases removed from V and 2 bases from J, the gap between germline ends came to 16 bases. The CDR3 region has the DNA TGTGCCAGCACCGAACTGGGGAGTCCCACAGATACGCAGTATTTT. It is translated as CASTELGSPTDTQYF.

The chain is built from TRBV2 and TRBJ1-2; tentatively, D is TRBD1 (5 bases). The CDR3 extends over 13 amino acids. V lost 0 bases, J lost 8 bases, and 10 bases lay in between. Germline loops: CDR1 SNHLY, CDR2 FYNNEI. The CDR3 coding sequence is TGTGCCAGCAGTGAAGCGGAGGGGCTCGGCTACACCTTC. As protein: CASSEAEGLGYTF.

The genes are TRBV18 and TRBJ2-7, with 8 bases that match TRBD1. The CDR3 extends over 15 amino acids. Germline V gives CDR1 KGHSH, CDR2 LQKENI. The ends lost 2 bases at V and 3 bases at J; junction bases unmatched: 6. In nucleotides, the CDR3 is TGTGCCAGCTCACCAACGGACAGGGCACACTACGAGCAGTACTTC. Its translation is CASSPTDRAHYEQYF.

The chain recombines TRBV28 with TRBJ2-1; TRBD2 agrees at 11 bases. There are 13 residues in the CDR3. Trimming took 6 bases from V and 12 from J; bases not matched to a gene: 7. Germline CDR1 reads MDHEN; CDR2 reads SYDVKM. CDR3 in amino acids: CASRRLAGKRQFF. The CDR3 DNA follows: TGTGCCAGCAGAAGACTAGCGGGAAAGAGGCAGTTCTTC.

The chain combines TRBV28 with TRBJ2-5; 10 positions match TRBD2. Germline lookup yields CDR1 MDHEN and CDR2 SYDVKM. With 2 bases clipped from V and 4 bases from J, the junction kept 4 bases outside the gene matches. This CDR3 has 15 amino acids. CDR3 coding DNA: TGTGCCAGCAGTTTACTAGCGGGAGTGGGAGAGACCCAGTACTTC. Translated, it gives CASSLLAGVGETQYF.

The chain couples TRBV2 to TRBJ2-5, with 9 bases matching TRBD1. V lost 10 bases and J lost 4; bases outside the gene matches: 7. The CDR3 spans 13 residues. From germline, CDR1 is SNHLY and CDR2 FYNNEI. This CDR3 reads CANVGTGRETQYF. CDR3 coding DNA: TGTGCCAACGTGGGGACAGGGCGAGAGACCCAGTACTTC.

CDR3 sequence (DNA): TGTGCCAGCAGCCGATTCCACCGAGCGGGGGGCTCTGGGGCCAACGTCCTGACTTTC. Its protein is CASSRFHRAGGSGANVLTF. The gene calls are TRBV7-6 and TRBJ2-6; TRBD2 matches 9 bases. Germline CDR1 reads SGHVS; CDR2 reads FNYEAQ. This CDR3 is built from 19 residues. The J segment lost 0 bases and the V segment lost 5 bases, leaving 11 bases of the junction unmatched. The full variable domain, rest sourced from reference TRBV7-6 and TRBJ2-6, is GAGVSQSPRYKVTKRGQDVALRCDPISGHVSLYWYRQALGQGPEFLTYFNYEAQQDKSGLPNDRFSAERPEGSISTLTIQRTEQRDSAMYRCASSRFHRAGGSGANVLTFGAGSRLTVL.

This clone was detected only a few times. The V gene is TRBV19, the J gene TRBJ1-1; D perhaps matches TRBD1 (5 bases). V was trimmed by 6 bases and J by 1 base, leaving 15 bases between them. The CDR3 covers 15 residues. Germline CDR1 LNHDA, CDR2 SQIVND (reference sequence). For the CDR3, the DNA is TGTGCCAGTAGCGCCTGGGGGGGGACGAACACTGAAGCTTTCTTT. Translating it yields CASSAWGGTNTEAFF.

This clone was observed a few times. The chain couples TRBV6-4 to TRBJ2-1; 9 positions match TRBD2. The V gene end was trimmed by 1 base and the J gene end by 5 bases; junction bases not matched to a gene: 3. The germline V gene has CDR1 MRHNA and CDR2 SNTAGT. CDR3 size: 15 residues. CDR3 region: CASSDLRGGHNEQFF. The CDR3 nucleotides are TGTGCCAGCAGTGACTTGCGGGGGGGTCACAATGAGCAGTTCTTC.